This T cell receptor beta chain was profiled in a study of shared clonotypes between healthy human individuals. TCRdb's copy holds only in-frame clones and misses some; the assay was immunoSEQ multiplex PCR. Counted here are around 720,000 clones, approximately 73% occurring once; the ten biggest clones make up around 2%. The TCR sequence derives from a woman aged 25 to 39 in good health. Sequences were obtained from memory CD4+ T cells sorted from blood. Described subset: CD45RA-negative fraction.

CDR3 amino acids: CASSDSSQQGIGGYTF. The CDR3 DNA reads TGTGCCAGCAGTGACTCGAGTCAGCAGGGGATAGGGGGCTACACCTTC. V gene TRBV6-4 combines with J gene TRBJ1-2; possible D gene TRBD1, 6 bases. The CDR3 sequence is 16 residues long. V was trimmed by 0 bases and J by 8 bases, leaving 19 bases between them. CDR1 and CDR2 from the germline V gene are MRHNA and SNTAGT.